This T cell receptor (beta chain) was retrieved from a study of T cells in Graves' hyperthyroidism and ophthalmopathy. Study-level results: Most clonotypes that expanded in the thyroid above 0.001 also showed up in blood. Patients with ophthalmopathy were separated from those with stable hyperthyroidism by a 13 V-J model. Ophthalmopathy was model-predicted a median roughly six months pre-onset.

There were TCR beta CDR3 regions amplified from RNA transcripts. The HTBI primer set drove a first-round RT-PCR of the TCR CDR3. From the multiplex PCR reads, TCRdb called clonotypes with MiXCR, one entry per CDR3 protein. The sample holds fewer than 250,000 distinct CDR3 sequences, about 15% seen once. A patient was excluded if there was uncontrolled infection, other autoimmune disease, pregnancy or lactation. This clonotype has ten or more counts. The target antigen is unknown. CDR3 length: 15 residues. CDR1 SGDLS and CDR2 YYNGEE come from the germline V gene. The ends lost 0 bases at V and 6 bases at J; junction bases unmatched: 5.

V is TRBV9 and J is TRBJ2-7, with 11 bases that match TRBD1. This TCR came from a woman in her late teens or twenties with Graves' ophthalmopathy. Material: blood. The CDR3 DNA follows: TGTGCCAGCAGCGTAGGGGACAGGGGGACATTCGAGCAGTACTTC. Translation: CASSVGDRGTFEQYF.